This passage covers 19 T cell receptor beta chains from one sample sequenced in a study of T cell changes during pregnancy in multiple sclerosis. Clones were sequenced by immunoSEQ multiplex PCR, and TCRdb holds only the in-frame ones, with some missing. This table holds tens of thousands of clones, about 92% found once. This sample comprised peripheral blood, obtained before pregnancy. These receptors were obtained from a female donor with multiple sclerosis, enrolled in a pregnancy study.

The chain couples TRBV27 to TRBJ2-1, with 11 nucleotides matching TRBD2. Trimming at V came to 5 bases and at J to 7 bases, leaving 13 bases not matched to a gene. CDR3 size: 17 residues. Looked up from germline, CDR1 is MNHEY and CDR2 is SMNVEV (reference sequence). DNA for the CDR3: TGTGCCAGCAGTCTTTGGGTAGCGGGAGGGCGGGGTAATGAGCAGTTCTTC. Its protein product is CASSLWVAGGRGNEQFF.

The chain links TRBV29-1 to TRBJ1-4; D possibly corresponds to TRBD1 (6 bases). Germline lookup yields CDR1 SQVTM and CDR2 ANQGSEA. The V end lost 0 bases, the J end lost 8 bases, and 10 bases lay between the germline ends. The CDR3 is 13 amino acids. CDR3 residues: CSVEDPGEEKLFF. CDR3 nucleotide sequence: TGCAGCGTTGAAGATCCAGGGGAGGAAAAACTGTTTTTT.

The rearrangement links TRBV27 to TRBJ2-2; D is uncertain. Trimming removed 4 bases at V and 3 bases at J, with 21 bases between. Germline loops: CDR1 MNHEY, CDR2 SMNVEV (reference sequence). This CDR3 has 18 residues. The CDR3 loop is CASSSLVSGVLDTGELFF. The CDR3 DNA reads TGTGCCAGCAGTTCCCTAGTTTCGGGTGTATTAGACACCGGGGAGCTGTTTTTT.

The rearrangement joins TRBV4-3 to TRBJ1-4; TRBD1 might be the D (5 bases). Trimming pared 3 bases from V and 7 bases from J, leaving 15 bases between. The CDR3 loop spans 15 amino acids. Per germline, CDR1 LGHNA and CDR2 YSLEER. This chain's CDR3 is CASSQAGGRGEKLFF. CDR3 DNA: TGCGCCAGCAGCCAGGCGGGGGGACGGGGTGAAAAACTGTTTTTT.

The J gene is TRBJ2-5, the V gene TRBV19; TRBD2 matches at 9 bases. The CDR3 is 14 residues long. J was trimmed by 5 bases and V by 5 bases; bases with no gene match: 6. Per germline, CDR1 LNHDA and CDR2 SQIVND (reference sequence). In nucleotides, the CDR3 is TGTGCCAGTAGTCCGGGACTAGCCGGGGAGACCCAGTACTTC. Protein: CASSPGLAGETQYF. The full variable domain, with the rest looked up from reference TRBV19 and TRBJ2-5, is DGGITQSPKYLFRKEGQNVTLSCEQNLNHDAMYWYRQDPGQGLRLIYYSQIVNDFQKGDIAEGYSVSREKKESFPLTVTSAQKNPTAFYLCASSPGLAGETQYFGPGTRLLVL.

The rearrangement links TRBV7-8 to TRBJ2-6; 11 nucleotides match TRBD1. After removal of 5 bases from V and 3 bases from J, the junction contained 3 bases not matched to a gene. From germline, CDR1 is SGHVS and CDR2 FQNEAQ. This CDR3 region has 16 residues. Written as DNA, the CDR3 is TGTGCCAGCAGCCCGGGGACAGGGGGTGGGGCCAACGTCCTGACTTTC. Amino acid sequence: CASSPGTGGGANVLTF.

The chain combines TRBV7-8 with TRBJ2-7, with D perhaps matching TRBD1 (5 bases). Germline lookup yields CDR1 SGHVS and CDR2 FQNEAQ. The CDR3 spans 15 residues. The germline V and J ends were trimmed by 1 base and 7 bases, with 17 bases remaining between them. This CDR3 is CASSLVTGAPREQYF. The CDR3 DNA reads as TGTGCCAGCAGCTTAGTTACAGGAGCCCCTCGGGAGCAGTACTTC.

The chain uses TRBV15 and TRBJ2-5; TRBD2 is a possible D gene (6 bases). The CDR3 runs 13 residues. Deletions cut 5 bases from V and 4 bases from J, with 11 bases between. Per the germline V gene, CDR1 is LNHNV and CDR2 is YYDKDF (reference sequence). The CDR3 nucleotides are TGTGCCACCAGCCCCCCCGGGGGAGAGACCCAGTACTTC. This translates into CATSPPGGETQYF.

The rearrangement links TRBV4-1 to TRBJ1-1; TRBD1 agrees at 8 bases. Germline trimming cut 1 base from V and 1 base from J; bases unmatched to any gene: 2. The CDR3 contains 15 residues. Looked up from germline, CDR1 is MGHRA and CDR2 is YSYEKL. DNA for the CDR3: TGCGCCAGCAGCCAAGGGGACAGGCAGAACACTGAAGCTTTCTTT. It yields the protein CASSQGDRQNTEAFF.

The rearrangement uses TRBV28 and TRBJ2-1, with 10 bases identical to TRBD2. The CDR3 is 16 residues long. J was trimmed by 8 bases and V by 3 bases; bases with no gene match: 10. CDR1 MDHEN and CDR2 SYDVKM come from the germline V gene. CDR3 residues: CASSFLGTSAIHEQFF. The DNA for the CDR3 is TGTGCCAGCAGTTTCTTAGGGACTAGCGCCATCCATGAGCAGTTCTTC.

The chain links TRBV28 to TRBJ2-1, with 10 positions matching TRBD2. The CDR3 extends over 15 amino acids. V trimming: 5 bases; J trimming: 8 bases; junction bases outside the gene matches: 9. Germline V gives CDR1 MDHEN, CDR2 SYDVKM. The DNA of the CDR3 is TGTGCCAGCAGTGCAGCCGGGACTAGCGCTTATGAGCAGTTCTTC. It yields the protein CASSAAGTSAYEQFF.

This clone was observed a single time. The V call is TRBV10-3, the J call TRBJ1-2; weak D call: TRBD1 (6 bases). From germline, CDR1 is ENHRY and CDR2 SYGVKD. The length of the CDR3 is 14 residues. V shed 4 bases and J shed 10 bases, with 19 bases lying between them. The CDR3 region is CAISGTVNGQHYTF. The CDR3, as DNA: TGTGCCATCAGTGGGACAGTTAACGGCCAACACTACACCTTC.

The chain combines TRBV28 with TRBJ2-7; 9 bases agree with TRBD2. The CDR3 spans 14 residues. The trim removed 10 bases at V and 1 base at J, leaving 8 bases unmatched. The germline CDR1 and CDR2 sequences are MDHEN and SYDVKM. The CDR3 reads CAIQSSGTSYEQYF. CDR3 nucleotides: TGTGCCATCCAATCTAGCGGGACTTCCTACGAGCAGTACTTC. Full variable domain (remainder filled in from reference TRBV28 and TRBJ2-7): DVKVTQSSRYLVKRTGEKVFLECVQDMDHENMFWYRQDPGLGLRLIYFSYDVKMKEKGDIPEGYSVSREKKERFSLILESASTNQTSMYLCAIQSSGTSYEQYFGPGTRLTVT.

The chain recombines TRBV6-1 with TRBJ1-5; TRBD1 matches at 8 bases. The CDR3 is 16 residues long. Losses at the gene ends were 3 bases for V and 2 bases for J; bases not matched to a gene: 6. The germline V gene encodes CDR1 MNHNS and CDR2 SASEGT. The CDR3 DNA reads as TGTGCCAGCAGTGACGGAGGACAGGGTCGCAATCAGCCCCAGCATTTT. It translates to CASSDGGQGRNQPQHF.

The V and J genes are TRBV9 and TRBJ2-5, with a tentative D call TRBD1 (6 bases). The CDR3 is 13 amino acids. V gave up 0 bases and J gave up 5 bases, with 8 bases separating them. The germline V gene has CDR1 SGDLS and CDR2 YYNGEE. CDR3 region: CASSVEGVETQYF. The CDR3 bases are TGTGCCAGCAGCGTAGAGGGGGTCGAGACCCAGTACTTC.

The chain joins TRBV5-1 to TRBJ2-2; 8 bases line up with TRBD2. The CDR3 contains 13 residues. The germline gives CDR1 SGHRS, CDR2 YFSETQ. V was clipped by 5 bases and J by 5 bases; unmatched bases: 2. The chain's CDR3 is CASRKRETGELFF. The DNA of the CDR3 is TGCGCCAGCAGAAAGCGGGAGACCGGGGAGCTGTTTTTT.

The chain links TRBV5-4 to TRBJ2-2; 10 bases map to TRBD2. The CDR3 is 15 residues long. With V trimmed by 3 bases and J by 5 bases, 4 bases remained unmatched. The germline CDR1 and CDR2 sequences are SGHNT and YYREEE (reference sequence). The chain's CDR3 is CASSYGLAATGELFF. The CDR3, as DNA: TGTGCCAGCAGCTACGGACTAGCGGCGACCGGGGAGCTGTTTTTT.

This clone was detected only a few times. The chain recombines TRBV30 with TRBJ1-2; D is possibly TRBD1 (5 bases). V was clipped by 0 bases and J by 4 bases, with 6 bases between them. Germline values: CDR1 GTSNPN, CDR2 SVGIG (reference sequence). This CDR3 region has 12 residues. The CDR3 loop is CAWSVDTYGYTF. The CDR3 nucleotides read TGTGCCTGGAGTGTGGACACCTATGGCTACACCTTC.

The chain has TRBV5-6 and TRBJ1-5; D possibly corresponds to TRBD1 (5 bases). Germline lookup yields CDR1 SGHDT and CDR2 YYEEEE. The CDR3 has 18 residues. V lost 4 bases, J lost 0 bases, and 20 bases lay in between. This CDR3 reads CASSNKDSNPFSNQPQHF. The CDR3 nucleotides are TGTGCCAGCAGCAATAAAGACAGCAACCCTTTTAGCAATCAGCCCCAGCATTTT. Together with reference TRBV5-6 and TRBJ1-5, the CDR3 gives the full variable domain: DAGVTQSPTHLIKTRGQQVTLRCSPKSGHDTVSWYQQALGQGPQFIFQYYEEEERQRGNFPDRFSGHQFPNYSSELNVNALLLGDSALYLCASSNKDSNPFSNQPQHFGDGTRLSIL.